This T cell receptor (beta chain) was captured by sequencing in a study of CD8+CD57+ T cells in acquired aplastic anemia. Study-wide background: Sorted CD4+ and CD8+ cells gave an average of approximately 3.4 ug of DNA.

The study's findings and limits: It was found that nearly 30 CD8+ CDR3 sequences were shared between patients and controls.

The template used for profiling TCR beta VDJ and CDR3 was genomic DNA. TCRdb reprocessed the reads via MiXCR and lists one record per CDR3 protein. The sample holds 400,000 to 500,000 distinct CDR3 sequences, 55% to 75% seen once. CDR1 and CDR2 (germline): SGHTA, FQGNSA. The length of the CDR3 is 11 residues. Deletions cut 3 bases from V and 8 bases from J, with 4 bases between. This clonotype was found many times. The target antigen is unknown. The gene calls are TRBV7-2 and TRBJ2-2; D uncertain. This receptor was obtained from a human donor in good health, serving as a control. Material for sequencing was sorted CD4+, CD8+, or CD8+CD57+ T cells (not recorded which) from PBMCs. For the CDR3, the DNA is TGTGCCAGCAGCTTTTTTGGGGAGCTGTTTTTT. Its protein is CASSFFGELFF. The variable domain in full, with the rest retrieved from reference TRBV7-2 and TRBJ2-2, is GAGVSQSPSNKVTEKGKDVELRCDPISGHTALYWYRQSLGQGLEFLIYFQGNSAPDKSGLPSDRFSAERTGGSVSTLTIQRTQQEDSAVYLCASSFFGELFFGEGSRLTVL.